This T cell receptor (beta chain) was recorded in a study of T-cell memory formation after mild COVID-19. Trimming took off 4 bases at V and 0 bases at J, with 17 bases between the two ends. Looked up from germline, CDR1 is SGHDT and CDR2 is YYEEEE. CDR3 length equals 16 residues. This clonotype was detected only a few times. TCRdb re-analysed the 5' RACE reads in MiXCR, keeping a single row per CDR3 protein. The repertoire includes 300,000 to 400,000 distinct CDR3 sequences, under 30% of them detected once, and approximately 13% sits in the top ten. The sequenced material came from PBMCs or a T cell subset sorted from them (not recorded which). This chain connects TRBV5-6 to TRBJ2-7; perhaps D is TRBD1 or TRBD2 (5 bases each). The TCR was taken from an adult woman who had mild COVID-19 (a few samples of this study predate the infection). Cell type and time point are not known. CDR3 nucleotides: TGTGCCAGCAGCGGTGGATGGGACCATTTCTCCTACGAGCAGTACTTC. Translated: CASSGGWDHFSYEQYF. Full variable domain (outside the CDR3, taken from reference TRBV5-6 and TRBJ2-7): DAGVTQSPTHLIKTRGQQVTLRCSPKSGHDTVSWYQQALGQGPQFIFQYYEEEERQRGNFPDRFSGHQFPNYSSELNVNALLLGDSALYLCASSGGWDHFSYEQYFGPGTRLTVT.